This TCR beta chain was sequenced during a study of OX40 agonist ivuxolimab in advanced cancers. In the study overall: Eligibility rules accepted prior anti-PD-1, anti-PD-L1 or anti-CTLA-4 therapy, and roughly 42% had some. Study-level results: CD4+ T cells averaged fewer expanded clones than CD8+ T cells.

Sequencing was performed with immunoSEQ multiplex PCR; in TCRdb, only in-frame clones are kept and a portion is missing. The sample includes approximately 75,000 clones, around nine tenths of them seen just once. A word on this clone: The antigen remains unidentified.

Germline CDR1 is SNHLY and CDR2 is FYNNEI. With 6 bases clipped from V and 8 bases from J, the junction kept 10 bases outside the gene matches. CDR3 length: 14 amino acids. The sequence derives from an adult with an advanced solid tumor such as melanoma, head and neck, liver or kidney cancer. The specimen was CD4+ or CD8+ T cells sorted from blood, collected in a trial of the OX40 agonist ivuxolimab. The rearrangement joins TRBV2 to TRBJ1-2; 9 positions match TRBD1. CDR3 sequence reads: CASSPGQGLGGYTF. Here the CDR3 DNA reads TGTGCCAGCAGCCCTGGACAGGGGTTAGGAGGCTACACCTTC. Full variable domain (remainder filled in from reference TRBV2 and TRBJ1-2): EPEVTQTPSHQVTQMGQEVILRCVPISNHLYFYWYRQILGQKVEFLVSFYNNEISEKSEIFDDQFSVERPDGSNFTLKIRSTKLEDSAMYFCASSPGQGLGGYTFGSGTRLTVV.